Listed here are 31 T cell receptor beta chains from one sample, sequenced in a study of T cells after posttransplantation cyclophosphamide. Clones were sequenced by immunoSEQ multiplex PCR, and TCRdb holds only the in-frame ones, with some missing. The sample shows some 38,000 clones, none of them appearing just once. The source material was PBMCs. These receptors originate from a man over 45 in good health, CMV-negative, and a related stem cell transplant donor.

This clone was found many times. The chain employs TRBV19 and TRBJ2-5; 7 nucleotides line up with TRBD2. V trimming: 8 bases; J trimming: 1 base; junction bases outside the gene matches: 4. The CDR3 spans 13 residues. Germline CDR1 reads LNHDA; CDR2 reads SQIVND (reference sequence). The CDR3 bases are TGTGCCAGTCGGGACTACATCCAAGAGACCCAGTACTTC. Protein: CASRDYIQETQYF.

This clone has more than one count but fewer than ten. The chain links TRBV7-9 to TRBJ2-1, with 7 bases fitting TRBD1. The CDR3 has 15 residues. Unmatched junction bases numbered 4, after V lost 3 bases and J lost 2 bases. Per germline, CDR1 SEHNR and CDR2 FQNEAQ (reference sequence). CDR3 in DNA: TGTGCCAGCAGCTTCGCCAGGGGGACCTACAATGAGCAGTTCTTC. Protein: CASSFARGTYNEQFF.

This clone was found many times. The V call is TRBV29-1, the J call TRBJ1-3, with D possibly matching TRBD1 (6 bases). Germline CDR1 and CDR2: SQVTM and ANQGSEA. Trimming cost V 1 base and J 8 bases, with 9 bases left between them. The CDR3 is 12 amino acids. CDR3 region: CSVEAQGYTIYF. Written as DNA, the CDR3 is TGCAGCGTTGAAGCCCAGGGGTACACCATATATTTT.

This clone came up a few times. The rearrangement uses TRBV5-6 and TRBJ2-3; 8 bases line up with TRBD1. With V trimmed by 5 bases and J by 0 bases, 14 bases remained unmatched. Germline CDR1 and CDR2: SGHDT and YYEEEE. The CDR3 length is 18 residues. The CDR3 DNA reads as TGTGCCAGCAGGAAATTACCGGGACAGGCTTCTAGCACAGATACGCAGTATTTT. Translation: CASRKLPGQASSTDTQYF.

This clone was counted a few times. V gene TRBV6-5 combines with J gene TRBJ2-7, with D maybe TRBD2 (5 bases). Germline values: CDR1 MNHEY, CDR2 SVGAGI. Trimming took 5 bases from V and 1 from J, leaving 12 bases between them. The CDR3 extends over 14 amino acids. CDR3 loop: CASSEGTVSYEQYF. DNA of the CDR3: TGTGCCAGCAGTGAGGGTACGGTTTCCTACGAGCAGTACTTC.

There are many counts of this clone. The chain uses TRBV4-2 and TRBJ2-3; 9 bases are shared with TRBD2. Germline CDR1 reads LGHNA; CDR2 reads YNFKEQ. This CDR3 is 18 amino acids long. The junction had 13 bases not matched to a gene; V was cut back by 0 bases and J by 6 bases. The CDR3 DNA sequence: TGTGCCAGCAGCCAAGACGACCTCTTGGCGGGGGGGCCTGATACGCAGTATTTT. Protein sequence: CASSQDDLLAGGPDTQYF.

This clone occurred many times. The rearrangement joins TRBV7-9 to TRBJ2-1; TRBD2 agrees at 13 bases. Germline V gene data show CDR1 as SEHNR and CDR2 as FQNEAQ (reference sequence). Unmatched junction bases numbered 8, after V lost 5 bases and J lost 7 bases. This CDR3 has 16 residues. CDR3 loop: CASSPRGLAGSNEQFF. In nucleotides, the CDR3 is TGTGCCAGCAGCCCCCGGGGACTAGCGGGGTCGAATGAGCAGTTCTTC.

Many counts were recorded for this clone. The chain has TRBV7-8 and TRBJ2-7; 7 bases line up with TRBD1. The junction had 3 bases not matched to a gene; V was cut back by 5 bases and J by 2 bases. In germline, CDR1 is SGHVS, CDR2 FQNEAQ. The CDR3 is made up of 13 amino acids. Here the CDR3 DNA reads TGTGCCAGCAGCCGGGGACAGACCTACGAGCAGTACTTC. Translating it yields CASSRGQTYEQYF.

Many counts were recorded for this clone. The chain recombines TRBV25-1 with TRBJ1-2; TRBD1 is a possible D gene (6 bases). V lost 4 bases and J 4 bases, leaving 13 bases between the germline ends. The germline gives CDR1 MGHDK, CDR2 SYGVNS. The CDR3 extends over 14 amino acids. The CDR3 sequence is CASSATLGGYGYTF. The CDR3 DNA follows: TGTGCCAGCAGTGCTACGTTAGGGGGCTATGGCTACACCTTC.

The table lists this clone with many counts. The chain has TRBV6-1 and TRBJ2-3, with 12 bases aligning to TRBD1. Trimming removed 7 bases from V and 8 bases from J; junction bases left unmatched: 10. Germline V gene lookup returns CDR1 MNHNS and CDR2 SASEGT. The CDR3 loop spans 15 amino acids. CDR3 sequence (DNA): TGTGCCAGCATTACCGGGACAGGGGGCCGGGGTACGCAGTATTTT. Residues: CASITGTGGRGTQYF.

In the case of this clone: The junction and the germline gene differ at one end; a read error may be behind it. This chain uses TRBV7-9 with TRBJ2-7; 10 nucleotides align to TRBD1. Germline-derived CDR1 and CDR2 are SEHNR and FQNEAQ (reference sequence). The CDR3 consists of 15 residues. CDR3 loop: CASSSTGTGAYERYF. As DNA, the CDR3 is TGTGCCAGCAGCTCTACCGGGACAGGGGCCTACGAGCGGTACTTC. The entire variable domain, with the rest obtained from reference TRBV7-9 and TRBJ2-7, is as follows: DTGVSQNPRHKITKRGQNVTFRCDPISEHNRLYWYRQTLGQGPEFLTYFQNEAQLEKSRLLSDRFSAERPKGSFSTLEIQRTEQGDSAMYLCASSSTGTGAYERYFGPGTRLTVT.

This clone was detected ten times or more. The chain employs TRBV9 and TRBJ1-2, with a weak D call TRBD1 (5 bases). The CDR3 has 13 amino acids. Looked up from germline, CDR1 is SGDLS and CDR2 is YYNGEE. V gave up 2 bases and J gave up 7 bases, with 12 bases separating them. DNA for the CDR3: TGTGCCAGCAGCGTTCAATGGGGCGCTGGCTACACCTTC. This gives the protein CASSVQWGAGYTF.

This clone has at least ten counts. The rearrangement uses TRBV9 and TRBJ1-1, with D maybe TRBD1 (5 bases). From germline, CDR1 is SGDLS and CDR2 YYNGEE. The CDR3 covers 13 residues. V gave up 3 bases and J gave up 2 bases, with 8 bases separating them. The CDR3 spells CASSDGQNTEAFF. Written as DNA, the CDR3 is TGTGCCAGCAGCGACGGACAAAACACTGAAGCTTTCTTT.

This clone was recorded at least ten times. This chain connects TRBV14 to TRBJ1-6; D uncertain. Deletions cut 1 base from V and 14 bases from J, with 12 bases between. This CDR3 contains 13 residues. CDR1 is SGHDN, CDR2 FVKESK, per germline. Written as DNA, the CDR3 is TGTGCCAGCAGCCAAGGTGCAGACATGGCCCTCCACTTT. It encodes CASSQGADMALHF.

This clone was counted a few times. The CDR3 DNA reads as TGTGCCAGCAGCGCGCAGGGTTCGGCTCATACCGGGGAGCTGTTTTTT. Its protein product is CASSAQGSAHTGELFF. This sequence joins TRBV7-3 and TRBJ2-2; TRBD1 might be the D (5 bases). The germline gives CDR1 SGHTA, CDR2 FQGTGA. The CDR3 contains 16 residues. Trimming took 5 bases from V and 5 from J, leaving 18 bases between them. Full variable domain (outside the CDR3, taken from reference TRBV7-3 and TRBJ2-2): GAGVSQTPSNKVTEKGKYVELRCDPISGHTALYWYRQSLGQGPEFLIYFQGTGAADDSGLPNDRFFAVRPEGSVSTLKIQRTERGDSAVYLCASSAQGSAHTGELFFGEGSRLTVL.

This clone was seen ten or more times. CDR3 in DNA: TGTGCCAGCAGCTTGGGTGGGACAGGGGCTGTTGGGGGGTATCAGCCCCAGCATTTT. Protein product: CASSLGGTGAVGGYQPQHF. V is TRBV5-6 and J is TRBJ1-5, with 10 bases fitting TRBD1. Trimming removed 0 bases from V and 5 bases from J; junction bases left unmatched: 14. Germline V gives CDR1 SGHDT, CDR2 YYEEEE. The CDR3 contains 19 residues.

This clone showed up many times. The CDR3 coding sequence is TGTGCCAGCTCGCGAAGCTTAGTGACAGGTAGCAATCAGCCCCAGCATTTT. Translation: CASSRSLVTGSNQPQHF. V usage is TRBV18 and J usage is TRBJ1-5; D perhaps matches TRBD1 (6 bases). This CDR3 contains 17 residues. The germline V gene has CDR1 KGHSH and CDR2 LQKENI. V gave up 6 bases and J gave up 0 bases, with 18 bases separating them.

This clone was recorded at least ten times. The rearrangement joins TRBV27 to TRBJ2-7; perhaps TRBD1 as D (6 bases). V was shortened by 3 bases and J by 1 base, with 16 bases between the two germline ends. The CDR3 spans 16 residues. Germline assignment: CDR1 MNHEY and CDR2 SMNVEV (reference sequence). DNA of the CDR3: TGTGCCAGCAGTTTTTGGCCACAGGGTTATTCCTACGAGCAGTACTTC. This translates into CASSFWPQGYSYEQYF.

This clone was detected ten times or more. The chain carries TRBV4-3 and TRBJ1-1; D gene ambiguous. CDR1 and CDR2 from the germline V gene are LGHNA and YSLEER. Trimming shortened V by 2 bases and J by 5 bases, and 12 bases separated the two germline ends. The CDR3 contains 14 residues. CDR3 bases: TGCGCCAGCAGCCAATTTGAGGGAATAACTGAAGCTTTCTTT. Its translation: CASSQFEGITEAFF.

This clone was observed at least ten times. This rearrangement joins TRBV19 to TRBJ2-7; D is ambiguous. Trimming stripped 3 bases from V and 5 bases from J, with 11 bases between. From germline, CDR1 is LNHDA and CDR2 SQIVND (reference sequence). This CDR3 has 13 amino acids. The CDR3 DNA follows: TGTGCCAGTAGTATCGTACAGTCCCACGAGCAGTACTTC. Its translation is CASSIVQSHEQYF.

This chain links TRBV7-9 with TRBJ2-1; TRBD1 matches 7 bases. V lost 6 bases, J lost 5 bases, and 10 bases stayed unmatched. The CDR3 is 15 residues long. The germline V gene encodes CDR1 SEHNR and CDR2 FQNEAQ (reference sequence). CDR3 sequence reads: CASRPTGDANNEQFF. In nucleotides, the CDR3 is TGTGCCAGCAGGCCTACAGGGGACGCGAACAATGAGCAGTTCTTC.

This clone was picked up many times. CDR3 sequence: CASSSDLRGPDYGYTF. The CDR3 DNA reads TGTGCCAGCAGCTCAGATTTGAGAGGGCCCGACTATGGCTACACCTTC. The chain links TRBV7-9 to TRBJ1-2, with no clear D. Looked up from germline, CDR1 is SEHNR and CDR2 is FQNEAQ (reference sequence). This CDR3 comprises 16 residues. Between the trimmed V and J ends, which lost 4 bases and 3 bases, there was a span of 18 bases.

This clone has more than one count but fewer than ten. The CDR3 region has the DNA TGTGCCTGGAGCTGGATGGGCGAGCAGTACTTC. Residues: CAWSWMGEQYF. The chain links TRBV30 to TRBJ2-5, with no clear D. The assigned J gene may be wrong: the sequence end matches TRBJ2-7 better. The CDR3 is 11 amino acids. Germline lookup yields CDR1 GTSNPN and CDR2 SVGIG (reference sequence).

This clone occurred many times. The chain recombines TRBV7-9 with TRBJ2-2; maybe TRBD1 (6 bases). Trimming shortened V by 5 bases and J by 2 bases, and 12 bases separated the two germline ends. Germline assignment: CDR1 SEHNR and CDR2 FQNEAQ (reference sequence). This CDR3 spans 15 amino acids. CDR3 sequence: CASSITGSNTGELFF. The CDR3 DNA reads TGTGCCAGCAGCATTACAGGGTCTAACACCGGGGAGCTGTTTTTT.

This clone was detected many times. The chain carries TRBV5-4 and TRBJ2-7; a weak D match, TRBD2 (6 bases). Germline V gene lookup returns CDR1 SGHNT and CDR2 YYREEE (reference sequence). V lost 4 bases, J lost 7 bases, and 18 bases lay in between. This CDR3 is 14 amino acids long. The CDR3 spells CASSPLLGGREQYF. The CDR3 DNA reads TGTGCCAGCAGCCCGCTGTTGGGGGGTAGAGAGCAGTACTTC.

This clone was counted ten times or more. The chain employs TRBV2 and TRBJ1-1; TRBD1 might be the D (5 bases). V was pared by 1 base and J by 1 base, with 10 bases between. In germline, CDR1 is SNHLY, CDR2 FYNNEI. The length of the CDR3 is 15 residues. The CDR3 DNA reads as TGTGCCAGCAGTGAAGACAGGCCAACGAACACTGAAGCTTTCTTT. Protein: CASSEDRPTNTEAFF.

This clone has a count of ten or more. CDR3 amino acids: CASSLGQGAFYGYTF. The CDR3 coding sequence is TGTGCCAGCAGCTTAGGCCAGGGGGCCTTCTATGGCTACACCTTC. This sequence joins TRBV7-3 and TRBJ1-2, with 8 bases identical to TRBD1. The CDR3 length is 15 residues. Germline-derived CDR1 and CDR2 are SGHTA and FQGTGA. V lost 2 bases and J lost 4; bases outside the gene matches: 6.

This clone was seen repeatedly, ten times or more. This CDR3 is also generated by other DNA sequences in the sample. The gene calls are TRBV5-1 and TRBJ1-6, with TRBD1 matching 11 bases. Germline CDR1 SGHRS, CDR2 YFSETQ. The CDR3 loop spans 16 amino acids. Trimming took 4 bases from V and 8 from J; bases not matched to a gene: 8. CDR3 sequence: CASSLGQGASDSPLHF. CDR3 nucleotides: TGCGCCAGCAGCCTAGGACAGGGGGCGTCCGATTCACCCCTCCACTTT.

This clone was counted many times. This chain connects TRBV25-1 to TRBJ2-2; 7 bases align to TRBD1. Germline-derived CDR1 and CDR2 are MGHDK and SYGVNS. The V and J ends lost 5 bases and 7 bases, in that order; junction bases with no gene match: 4. The CDR3 is 13 amino acids. The CDR3 sequence: CASSLTGVGELFF. The CDR3 bases are TGTGCCAGCAGTCTTACAGGGGTCGGGGAGCTGTTTTTT.

In its sample, this clone was seen a few times. V and J are TRBV7-7 and TRBJ1-1, with D tentatively TRBD1 (6 bases). CDR1 SSHAT and CDR2 FNYEAQ come from the germline V gene (reference sequence). CDR3 length: 13 amino acids. In DNA, the CDR3 is TGTGCTAGCGGCCCGACAGGTTTGGGAGAAGCTTTCTTT. Amino acid sequence: CASGPTGLGEAFF.

The chain has TRBV6-5 and TRBJ2-5; TRBD1 agrees at 7 bases. The J call may be wrong; the DNA end is better matched by TRBJ2-7. The CDR3 totals 14 residues. The germline gives CDR1 MNHEY, CDR2 SVGAGI. CDR3 coding DNA: TGTGCCAGCAGGCAGGGGGTAGTGACCTACGAGCAGTACTTC. This sequence encodes CASRQGVVTYEQYF.